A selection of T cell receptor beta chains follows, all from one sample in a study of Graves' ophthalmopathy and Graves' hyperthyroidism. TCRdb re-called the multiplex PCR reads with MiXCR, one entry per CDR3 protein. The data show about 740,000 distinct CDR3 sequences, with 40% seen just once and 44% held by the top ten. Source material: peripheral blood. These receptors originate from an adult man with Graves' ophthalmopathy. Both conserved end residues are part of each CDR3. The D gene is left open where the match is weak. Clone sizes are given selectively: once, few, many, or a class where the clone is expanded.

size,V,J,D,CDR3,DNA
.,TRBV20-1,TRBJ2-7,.,CSVSSVTSSRGEQYF,TGCAGTGTTAGTTCGGTTACTTCTTCGAGGGGGGAGCAGTACTTC
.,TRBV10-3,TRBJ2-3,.,CASSEVADTQYF,TGTGCCAGCTCCGAGGTGGCAGATACGCAGTATTTT
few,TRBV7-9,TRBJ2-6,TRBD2,CASRLAGGTGANVLTF,TGTGCCAGCCGGCTAGCGGGAGGTACGGGGGCCAACGTCCTGACTTTC
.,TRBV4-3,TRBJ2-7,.,CASSQGGVTGEQYF,TGCGCCAGCAGCCAAGGAGGAGTCACGGGAGAGCAGTACTTC
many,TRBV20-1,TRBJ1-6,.,CSAREAGPRSPLHF,TGCAGTGCTAGAGAGGCAGGGCCCCGCTCACCCCTCCACTTT
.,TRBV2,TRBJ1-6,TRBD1,CASSLRDRGKPLHF,TGTGCCAGCAGTTTAAGGGACAGGGGGAAACCCCTCCACTTT
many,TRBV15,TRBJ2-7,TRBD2,CATSRDKSGGFDEQYF,TGTGCCACCAGCAGAGATAAGAGCGGGGGGTTCGACGAGCAGTACTTC
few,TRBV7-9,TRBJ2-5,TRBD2,CASSITGTNQETQYF,TGTGCCAGCAGCATCACCGGGACTAACCAAGAGACCCAGTACTTC
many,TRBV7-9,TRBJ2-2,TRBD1,CASSPSEGTGTPVTGELFF,TGTGCCAGCAGCCCAAGCGAGGGGACAGGGACCCCGGTCACCGGGGAGCTGTTTTTT
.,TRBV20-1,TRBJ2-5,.,CSAILGQQETQYF,TGCAGTGCTATATTGGGGCAGCAAGAGACCCAGTACTTC
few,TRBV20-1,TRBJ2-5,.,CSARQGIEETQYF,TGCAGTGCTAGACAAGGGATAGAAGAGACCCAGTACTTC
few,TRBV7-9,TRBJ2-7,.,CVSSLVSDGNSYEQYF,TGTGTCAGCAGCTTAGTCTCGGACGGAAACTCCTACGAGCAGTACTTC
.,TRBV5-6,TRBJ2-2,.,CASMRQGGTGELFF,TGTGCCAGCATGAGGCAGGGAGGCACCGGGGAGCTGTTTTTT
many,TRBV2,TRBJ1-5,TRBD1,CASGRDRGRNQPQHF,TGTGCCAGCGGACGGGACAGGGGCCGAAATCAGCCCCAGCATTTT
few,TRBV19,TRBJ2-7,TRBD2,CASSISLAGYEQYF,TGTGCCAGTAGTATCTCGCTAGCGGGTTACGAGCAGTACTTC
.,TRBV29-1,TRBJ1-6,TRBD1,CSVGDRADSPLHF,TGCAGCGTTGGGGACAGGGCAGATTCACCCCTCCACTTT
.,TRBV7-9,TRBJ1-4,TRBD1,CASSAPGQGDEKLFF,TGTGCCAGCAGCGCCCCGGGACAGGGAGATGAAAAACTGTTTTTT
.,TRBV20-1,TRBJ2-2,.,CSARALTRNTGELFF,TGCAGTGCTAGAGCCCTTACTAGGAACACCGGGGAGCTGTTTTTT
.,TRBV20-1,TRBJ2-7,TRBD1,CSARAGTGRNEQYF,TGCAGTGCTAGGGCCGGGACAGGGAGAAACGAGCAGTACTTC
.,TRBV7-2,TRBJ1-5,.,CASSSDGGNQPQHF,TGTGCCAGCAGCTCGGACGGGGGCAATCAGCCCCAGCATTTT
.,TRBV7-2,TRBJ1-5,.,CASSLLPGELGNQPQHF,TGTGCCAGCAGCTTACTCCCGGGGGAGTTGGGCAATCAGCCCCAGCATTTT
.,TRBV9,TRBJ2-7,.,CASSHQVAVPYEQYF,TGTGCCAGCAGTCACCAGGTAGCGGTTCCCTACGAGCAGTACTTC
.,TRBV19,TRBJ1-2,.,CASSIFWFYGYTF,TGTGCCAGTAGTATTTTTTGGTTCTATGGCTACACCTTC
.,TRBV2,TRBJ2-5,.,CASSGGRRHEETQYF,TGTGCCAGCAGTGGTGGGAGGAGGCACGAGGAGACCCAGTACTTC
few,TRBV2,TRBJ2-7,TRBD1,CASSSWDSEAYEQYF,TGTGCCAGCAGCAGCTGGGACAGCGAAGCCTACGAGCAGTACTTC
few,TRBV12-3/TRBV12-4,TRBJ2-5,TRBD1,CASSATWTGHKTQYF,TGTGCCAGCAGTGCCACATGGACAGGGCACAAGACCCAGTACTTC
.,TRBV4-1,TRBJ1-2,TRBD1,CASSQGAWTGENYGYTF,TGCGCCAGCAGCCAAGGAGCATGGACAGGTGAAAACTATGGCTACACCTTC
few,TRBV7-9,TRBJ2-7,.,CASSFTGLTYEQYF,TGTGCCAGCAGCTTTACGGGACTGACCTACGAGCAGTACTTC
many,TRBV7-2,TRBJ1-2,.,CASSSYGGDEGYTF,TGTGCCAGCAGCTCCTATGGGGGCGACGAGGGCTACACCTTC
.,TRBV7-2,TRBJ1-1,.,CASSLRALGRLQVTEAFF,TGTGCCAGCAGCCTCCGAGCCCTTGGGCGGCTCCAGGTCACTGAAGCTTTCTTT
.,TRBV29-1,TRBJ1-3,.,CSVGTAGNTIYF,TGCAGCGTTGGTACAGCGGGAAACACCATATATTTT
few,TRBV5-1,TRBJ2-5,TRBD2,CASSLSSGARPQYF,TGCGCCAGCAGCTTGTCTAGCGGGGCCCGTCCCCAGTACTTC
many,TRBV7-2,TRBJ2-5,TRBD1,CASTIRQGSETQYF,TGTGCCAGCACCATACGACAGGGTTCGGAGACCCAGTACTTC
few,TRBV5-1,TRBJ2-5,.,CASSLGPGGEETQYF,TGCGCCAGCAGCTTGGGCCCCGGTGGGGAGGAGACCCAGTACTTC
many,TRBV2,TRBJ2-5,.,CASSGSQASYQETQYF,TGTGCCAGCAGTGGAAGTCAAGCGTCGTACCAAGAGACCCAGTACTTC
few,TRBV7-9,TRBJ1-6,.,CASSLNRNSPLHF,TGTGCCAGCAGTTTGAACAGGAATTCACCCCTCCACTTT
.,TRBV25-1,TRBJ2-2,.,CASSRLAFTGELFF,TGTGCCAGCAGCCGCCTAGCATTCACCGGGGAGCTGTTTTTT
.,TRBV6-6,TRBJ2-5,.,CASSRAGLGVETQYF,TGTGCCAGCAGTCGGGCGGGTTTAGGAGTAGAGACCCAGTACTTC
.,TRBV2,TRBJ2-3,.,CASRSATDTQYF,TGTGCCAGCAGGTCGGCCACAGATACGCAGTATTTT
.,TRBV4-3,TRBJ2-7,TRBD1,CASSQRATGSHYEQYF,TGCGCCAGCAGCCAGAGGGCGACAGGGTCGCACTACGAGCAGTACTTC
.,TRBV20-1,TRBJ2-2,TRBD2,CSARKAGSDTGELFF,TGCAGTGCCCGGAAAGCGGGAAGCGACACCGGGGAGCTGTTTTTT
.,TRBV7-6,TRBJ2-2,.,CASSYGGRNTGELFF,TGTGCCAGCAGCTACGGGGGGCGGAACACCGGGGAGCTGTTTTTT
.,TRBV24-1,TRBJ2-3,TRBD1,CATSDAEGQDGSDTQYF,TGTGCCACCAGTGATGCCGAGGGACAGGACGGTTCAGATACGCAGTATTTT
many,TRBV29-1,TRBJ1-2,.,CSVSTGLGGYTF,TGCAGCGTTTCCACAGGGTTAGGGGGCTACACCTTC
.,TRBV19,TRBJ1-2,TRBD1,CASSPGQGFGGYTF,TGTGCCAGTAGTCCGGGACAGGGGTTTGGTGGCTACACCTTC
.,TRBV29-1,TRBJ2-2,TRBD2,CSVEVWLAGGLNTGELFF,TGCAGCGTTGAAGTTTGGCTAGCGGGGGGGCTAAACACCGGGGAGCTGTTTTTT
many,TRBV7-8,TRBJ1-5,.,CASSLDSGNSNQPQHF,TGTGCCAGCAGCTTGGATTCAGGGAATAGCAATCAGCCCCAGCATTTT
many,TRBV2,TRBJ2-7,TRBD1,CASSPGQGNGEQYF,TGTGCCAGCAGCCCGGGACAGGGGAACGGCGAGCAGTACTTC
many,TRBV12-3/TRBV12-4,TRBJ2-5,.,CASSLSGRETQYF,TGTGCCAGCAGCCTATCAGGACGAGAGACCCAGTACTTC
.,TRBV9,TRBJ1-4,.,CAGSVGERAGQREKLFF,TGTGCCGGCAGCGTAGGGGAGAGAGCAGGACAACGGGAAAAACTGTTTTTT
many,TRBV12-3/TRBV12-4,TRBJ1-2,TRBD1,CASSLDRDDYGYTF,TGTGCCAGCAGCTTAGACAGGGATGACTATGGCTACACCTTC
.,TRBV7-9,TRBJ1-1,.,CASSLSGFTEAFF,TGTGCCAGCAGTTTATCGGGATTCACTGAAGCTTTCTTT
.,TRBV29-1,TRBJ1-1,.,CSVEGGAEAFF,TGCAGCGTTGAAGGGGGAGCTGAAGCTTTCTTT
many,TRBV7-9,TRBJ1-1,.,CASSTRTEMNTEAFF,TGTGCCAGCAGCACCCGGACAGAAATGAACACTGAAGCTTTCTTT
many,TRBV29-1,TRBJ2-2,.,CSVVELGELFF,TGCAGCGTTGTGGAGCTAGGGGAGCTGTTTTTT
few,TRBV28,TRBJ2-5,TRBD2,CASRLAGDHQYF,TGTGCCAGCAGATTAGCGGGGGACCATCAGTACTTC
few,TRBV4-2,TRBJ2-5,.,CASSQTGYETQYF,TGTGCCAGCAGCCAAACCGGGTACGAGACCCAGTACTTC
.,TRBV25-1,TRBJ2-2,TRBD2,CASSDPPGLVLTGELFF,TGTGCCAGCAGTGATCCGCCGGGACTAGTCCTGACCGGGGAGCTGTTTTTT
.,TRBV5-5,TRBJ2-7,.,CASSPEPTSPYEQYF,TGTGCCAGCAGCCCTGAGCCAACTAGCCCCTACGAGCAGTACTTC
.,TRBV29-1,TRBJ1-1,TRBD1,CSVQTGRAFF,TGCAGCGTACAGACAGGGAGAGCTTTCTTT